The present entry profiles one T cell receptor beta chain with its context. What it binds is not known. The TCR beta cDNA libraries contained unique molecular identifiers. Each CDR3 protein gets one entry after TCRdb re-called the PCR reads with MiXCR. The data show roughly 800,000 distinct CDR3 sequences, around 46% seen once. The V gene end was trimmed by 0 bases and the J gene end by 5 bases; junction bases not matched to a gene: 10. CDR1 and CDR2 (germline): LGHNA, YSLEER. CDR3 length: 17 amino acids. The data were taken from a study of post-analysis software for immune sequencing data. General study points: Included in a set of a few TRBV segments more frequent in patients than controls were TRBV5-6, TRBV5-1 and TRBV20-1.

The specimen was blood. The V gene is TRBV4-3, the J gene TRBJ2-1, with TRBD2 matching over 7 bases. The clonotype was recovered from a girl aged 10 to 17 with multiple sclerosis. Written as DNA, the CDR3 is TGCGCCAGCAGCCAAGATCTAGCAGGGAGGGAGAACAATGAGCAGTTCTTC. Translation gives CASSQDLAGRENNEQFF.